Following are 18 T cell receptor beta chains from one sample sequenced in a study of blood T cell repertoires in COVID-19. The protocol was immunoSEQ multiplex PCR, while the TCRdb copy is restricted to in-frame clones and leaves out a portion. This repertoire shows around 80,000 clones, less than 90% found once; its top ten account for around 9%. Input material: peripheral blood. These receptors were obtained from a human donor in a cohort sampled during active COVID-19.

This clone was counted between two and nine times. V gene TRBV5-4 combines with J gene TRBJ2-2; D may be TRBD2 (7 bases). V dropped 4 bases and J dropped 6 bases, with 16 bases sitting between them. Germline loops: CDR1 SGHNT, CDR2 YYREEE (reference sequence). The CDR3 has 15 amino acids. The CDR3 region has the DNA TGTGCCAGCAGCCTGGCCGGGGAGGGGGCCGGGGAGCTGTTTTTT. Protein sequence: CASSLAGEGAGELFF.

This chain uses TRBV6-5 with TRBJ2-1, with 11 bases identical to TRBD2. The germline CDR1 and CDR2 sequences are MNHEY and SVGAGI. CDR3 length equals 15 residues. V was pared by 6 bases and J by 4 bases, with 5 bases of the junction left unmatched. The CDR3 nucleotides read TGTGCCAGCAGCTCCACTAGCGGGAGTTACAATGAGCAGTTCTTC. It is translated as CASSSTSGSYNEQFF.

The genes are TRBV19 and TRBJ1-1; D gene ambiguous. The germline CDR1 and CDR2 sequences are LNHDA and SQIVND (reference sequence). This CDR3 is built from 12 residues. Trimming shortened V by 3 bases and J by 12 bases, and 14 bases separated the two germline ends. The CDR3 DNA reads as TGTGCCAGTAGTATCGGTCAAGATTGGTCTTTCTTT. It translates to CASSIGQDWSFF.

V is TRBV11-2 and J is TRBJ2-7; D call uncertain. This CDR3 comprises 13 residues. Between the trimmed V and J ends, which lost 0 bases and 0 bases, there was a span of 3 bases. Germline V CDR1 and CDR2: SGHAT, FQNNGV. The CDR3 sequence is CASSLESSYEQYF. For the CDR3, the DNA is TGTGCCAGCAGCTTAGAGAGCTCCTACGAGCAGTACTTC. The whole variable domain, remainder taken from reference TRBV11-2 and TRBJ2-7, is EAGVAQSPRYKIIEKRQSVAFWCNPISGHATLYWYQQILGQGPKLLIQFQNNGVVDDSQLPKDRFSAERLKGVDSTLKIQPAKLEDSAVYLCASSLESSYEQYFGPGTRLTVT.

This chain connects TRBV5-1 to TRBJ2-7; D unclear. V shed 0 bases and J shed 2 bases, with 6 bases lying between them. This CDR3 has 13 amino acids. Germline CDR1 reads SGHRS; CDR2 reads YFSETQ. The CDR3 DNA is TGCGCCAGCAGCTTGGATGACACCTACGAGCAGTACTTC. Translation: CASSLDDTYEQYF.

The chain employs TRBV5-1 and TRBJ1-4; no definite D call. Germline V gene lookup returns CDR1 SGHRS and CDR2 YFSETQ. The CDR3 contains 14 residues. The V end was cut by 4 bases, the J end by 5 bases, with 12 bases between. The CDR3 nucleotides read TGCGCCAGCAGCGAAGACACCAACAATGAAAAACTGTTTTTT. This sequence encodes CASSEDTNNEKLFF.

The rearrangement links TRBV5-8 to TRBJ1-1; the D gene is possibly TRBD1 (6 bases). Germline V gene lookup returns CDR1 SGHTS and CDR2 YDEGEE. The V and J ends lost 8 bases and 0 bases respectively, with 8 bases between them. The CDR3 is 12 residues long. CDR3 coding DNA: TGTGCCAGACAGGGTTTGAACACTGAAGCTTTCTTT. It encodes CARQGLNTEAFF. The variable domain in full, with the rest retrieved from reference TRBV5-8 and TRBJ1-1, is EAGVTQSPTHLIKTRGQQATLRCSPISGHTSVYWYQQALGLGLQFLLWYDEGEERNRGNFPPRFSGRQFPNYSSELNVNALELEDSALYLCARQGLNTEAFFGQGTRLTVV.

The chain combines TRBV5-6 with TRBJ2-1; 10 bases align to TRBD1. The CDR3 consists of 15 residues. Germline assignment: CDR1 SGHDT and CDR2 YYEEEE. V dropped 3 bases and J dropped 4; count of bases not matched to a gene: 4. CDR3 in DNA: TGTGCCAGCAGCTGGGGGACAGGGGTATACAATGAGCAGTTCTTC. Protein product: CASSWGTGVYNEQFF.

The chain's CDR3 is CASSVAGVRETQYF. The CDR3 DNA sequence: TGTGCCAGCAGCGTAGCTGGAGTAAGAGAGACCCAGTACTTC. The genes are TRBV9 and TRBJ2-5, with D uncertain. The germline V gene has CDR1 SGDLS and CDR2 YYNGEE. V dropped 0 bases and J dropped 4 bases, with 10 bases sitting between them. This CDR3 has 14 residues.

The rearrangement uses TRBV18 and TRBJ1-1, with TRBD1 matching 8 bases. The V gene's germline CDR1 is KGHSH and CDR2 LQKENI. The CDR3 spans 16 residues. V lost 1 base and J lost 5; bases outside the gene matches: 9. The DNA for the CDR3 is TGTGCCAGCTCACCACAAGACAGGGGTCGACTTACTGAAGCTTTCTTT. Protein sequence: CASSPQDRGRLTEAFF.

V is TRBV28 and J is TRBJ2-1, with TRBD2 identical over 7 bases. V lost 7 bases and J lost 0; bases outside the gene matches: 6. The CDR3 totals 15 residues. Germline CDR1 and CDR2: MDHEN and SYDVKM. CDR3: CASTPAGLSYNEQFF. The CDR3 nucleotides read TGTGCCAGCACCCCAGCGGGGCTCTCCTACAATGAGCAGTTCTTC.

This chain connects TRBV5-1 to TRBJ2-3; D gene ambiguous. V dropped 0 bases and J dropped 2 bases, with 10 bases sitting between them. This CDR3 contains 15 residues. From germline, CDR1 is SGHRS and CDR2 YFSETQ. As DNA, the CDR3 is TGCGCCAGCAGCTTGGCCATGGCTGCCACAGATACGCAGTATTTT. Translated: CASSLAMAATDTQYF.

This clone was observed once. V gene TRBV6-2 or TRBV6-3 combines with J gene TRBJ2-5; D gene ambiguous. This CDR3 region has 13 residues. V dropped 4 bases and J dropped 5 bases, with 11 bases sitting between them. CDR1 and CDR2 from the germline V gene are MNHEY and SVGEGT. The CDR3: CASSWAPRETQYF. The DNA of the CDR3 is TGTGCCAGCAGTTGGGCACCTCGGGAGACCCAGTACTTC.

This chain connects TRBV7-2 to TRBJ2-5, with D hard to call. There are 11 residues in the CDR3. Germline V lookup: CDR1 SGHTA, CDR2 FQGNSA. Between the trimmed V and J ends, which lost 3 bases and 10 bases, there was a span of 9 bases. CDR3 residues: CASSLGGGQYF. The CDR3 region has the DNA TGTGCCAGCAGCTTGGGTGGCGGCCAGTACTTC.

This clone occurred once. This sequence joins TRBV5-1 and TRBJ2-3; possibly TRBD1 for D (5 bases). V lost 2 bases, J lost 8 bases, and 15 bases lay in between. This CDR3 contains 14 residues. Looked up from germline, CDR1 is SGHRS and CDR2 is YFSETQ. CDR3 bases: TGCGCCAGCAGCTTCGATATACAGGAAGGTACGCAGTATTTT. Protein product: CASSFDIQEGTQYF.

As DNA, the CDR3 is TGTGCCAGCAGCTTCACAGGGAGTTTTGTTGAGCAGTTCTTC. Its translation is CASSFTGSFVEQFF. The chain carries TRBV5-6 and TRBJ2-1; possibly TRBD1 for D (6 bases). Germline V gives CDR1 SGHDT, CDR2 YYEEEE. The length of the CDR3 is 14 residues. V lost 2 bases and J lost 9, with 15 bases in between.

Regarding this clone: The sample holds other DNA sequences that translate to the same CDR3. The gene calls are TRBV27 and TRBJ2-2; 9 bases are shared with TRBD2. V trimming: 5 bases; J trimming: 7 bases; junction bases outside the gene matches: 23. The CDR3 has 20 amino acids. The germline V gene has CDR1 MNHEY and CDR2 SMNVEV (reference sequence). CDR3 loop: CASSPRGGGGAKRYDGELFF. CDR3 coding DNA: TGTGCCAGCAGTCCCCGAGGGGGCGGGGGGGCCAAGCGGTACGACGGGGAGCTGTTTTTT.

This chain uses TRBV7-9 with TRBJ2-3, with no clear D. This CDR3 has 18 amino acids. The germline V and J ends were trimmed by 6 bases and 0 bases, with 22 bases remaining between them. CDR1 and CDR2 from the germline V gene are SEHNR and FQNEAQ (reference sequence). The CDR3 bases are TGTGCCAGCAGACGCTCATCAGAGGCCGTCCTAAGCACAGATACGCAGTATTTT. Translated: CASRRSSEAVLSTDTQYF.